This T cell receptor (beta chain) was observed in a study of cytomegalovirus exposure and HLA in healthy donors. Findings and limits, study-wide: Solely CMV serostatus was available to characterize immune exposure. With later analysis, a missense DCLRE1C variant became linked to TCR beta V- and J-gene trimming. Presence/absence analyses supposed approximately even sequencing depth among donors.

On this clone itself: Its antigen is not identified.

The CDR3 length is 15 residues. Germline CDR1 and CDR2: LNHDA and SQIVND (reference sequence). The V gene lost 6 bases and the J gene lost 0 bases, with 14 bases spanning the gap. With 60 Vbeta and 13 Jbeta primers, the PCR was carried out. The method was immunoSEQ multiplex PCR; TCRdb's version includes in-frame clones alone and lacks a portion of them. In the table there are under 250,000 clones, around 80% of which are singletons. This receptor was obtained from a man aged 35 to 55 in good health and CMV-seropositive. This chain links TRBV19 with TRBJ1-2; D not certain. The source material was PBMCs. Written as DNA, the CDR3 is TGTGCCAGTAGCATCGAGGGTACTCCTAACTATGGCTACACCTTC. Amino acids: CASSIEGTPNYGYTF.